One and the same sample provided the 32 T cell receptor beta chains below, sequenced in a study of blood T cells in healthy people across ages. A second PCR of roughly 6 to 12 cycles used a sample-barcoded 5' primer and a J-beta primer mix. TCRdb re-analysed the 5' RACE reads in MiXCR, keeping a single row per CDR3 protein. Among fewer than 2,000,000 distinct CDR3 sequences, 34% were seen once, and the ten largest hold over 9%. What was sequenced was blood. These TCRs come from a woman in her thirties in good health.

This chain connects TRBV9 to TRBJ1-2; D gene unclear. Germline V gene lookup returns CDR1 SGDLS and CDR2 YYNGEE. Trimming cost V 0 bases and J 4 bases, with 16 bases left between them. This CDR3 comprises 16 residues. CDR3 residues: CASSVEATPNLYGYTF. The CDR3 region has the DNA TGTGCCAGCAGCGTAGAAGCCACACCGAACCTCTATGGCTACACCTTC.

This clonotype was recorded once. V gene TRBV25-1 combines with J gene TRBJ2-1, with D uncertain. The CDR3 extends over 12 amino acids. CDR1 and CDR2 (germline): MGHDK, SYGVNS. Trimming pared 6 bases from V and 8 bases from J, leaving 11 bases between. The CDR3 reads CASRFITDEQFF. In nucleotides, the CDR3 is TGTGCCAGCAGATTTATAACGGATGAGCAGTTCTTC.

The rearrangement uses TRBV10-3 and TRBJ2-5; D might be TRBD2 (6 bases). Trimming stripped 8 bases from V and 2 bases from J, with 15 bases between. CDR1 ENHRY and CDR2 SYGVKD come from the germline V gene. This CDR3 is 14 amino acids long. Here the CDR3 reads CAIGASDIQETQYF. CDR3 coding DNA: TGTGCCATCGGGGCTAGCGACATTCAAGAGACCCAGTACTTC.

This clonotype showed up many times. The V call is TRBV5-6, the J call TRBJ2-1; D gene unclear. There are 15 residues in the CDR3. The germline V gene encodes CDR1 SGHDT and CDR2 YYEEEE. V dropped 4 bases and J dropped 0 bases, with 11 bases sitting between them. The CDR3 reads CASSPMLSSYNEQFF. CDR3 nucleotide sequence: TGTGCCAGCAGCCCAATGCTCAGCTCCTACAATGAGCAGTTCTTC.

About this clonotype itself: A junction end diverges from the germline sequence, so it may reflect a read error. The rearrangement uses TRBV7-9 and TRBJ2-2, with a possible D match to TRBD1 (5 bases). The CDR3 totals 17 residues. Germline-derived CDR1 and CDR2 are SEHNR and FQNEAQ (reference sequence). The CDR3 loop reads CASNLEAWGENTGELFF. CDR3 coding DNA: TGTGCCAGCAACTTAGAGGCATGGGGCGAAAACACCGGGGAGCTGTTTTTT.

The sample holds many counts of this clonotype. V is TRBV24-1 and J is TRBJ2-7; the D is unclear. The germline CDR1 and CDR2 sequences are KGHDR and SFDVKD. Trimming left V 2 bases short and J 2 bases short, with 0 bases between. The CDR3 is 11 amino acids. In nucleotides, the CDR3 is TGTGCCACCAGTGATTCCTACGAGCAGTACTTC. It codes for CATSDSYEQYF.

This chain joins TRBV10-3 and TRBJ2-7; the match to TRBD1 covers 8 bases. The ends lost 2 bases at V and 2 bases at J; junction bases unmatched: 5. The CDR3 is 15 residues long. Germline V gene sequence: CDR1 ENHRY, CDR2 SYGVKD. The CDR3 sequence is CAISEARTGTYEQYF. The CDR3, as DNA: TGTGCCATCAGTGAGGCTAGGACAGGGACCTACGAGCAGTACTTC.

This clonotype was detected a few times. V is TRBV15 and J is TRBJ1-5; no clear D gene. CDR3 length equals 14 residues. Per germline, CDR1 LNHNV and CDR2 YYDKDF (reference sequence). Trimming removed 2 bases from V and 2 bases from J, with 7 bases in between. CDR3 in amino acids: CATSRSLGNQPQHF. The DNA for the CDR3 is TGTGCCACCAGCAGATCCTTGGGCAATCAGCCCCAGCATTTT.

This clonotype has ten or more counts. CDR3 amino acids: CSVDWVGEQFF. DNA for the CDR3: TGCAGCGTTGATTGGGTCGGTGAGCAGTTCTTC. The chain is built from TRBV29-1 and TRBJ2-1; unclear D gene. CDR1 is SQVTM and CDR2 is ANQGSEA in the germline V gene. Trimming took 3 bases from V and 9 from J, leaving 9 bases between them. The CDR3 loop spans 11 amino acids.

This clonotype was observed a few times. V and J are TRBV5-1 and TRBJ2-5; TRBD2 aligns across 8 bases. V trimming: 0 bases; J trimming: 11 bases; junction bases outside the gene matches: 12. The CDR3 extends over 15 amino acids. The germline CDR1 and CDR2 sequences are SGHRS and YFSETQ. The chain's CDR3 is CASSLGTGGPGEQYF. The CDR3, as DNA: TGCGCCAGCAGCTTGGGGACGGGAGGGCCGGGGGAGCAGTACTTC.

CDR3 amino acids: CASSVGTPNQPQHF. In DNA, the CDR3 is TGTGCCAGTAGTGTAGGGACACCTAATCAGCCCCAGCATTTT. The J gene is TRBJ1-5, the V gene TRBV19; a possible D gene is TRBD1 (6 bases). The CDR3 has 14 residues. V was trimmed by 5 bases and J by 4 bases, leaving 12 bases between them. Germline values: CDR1 LNHDA, CDR2 SQIVND (reference sequence).

The V gene is TRBV5-4, the J gene TRBJ2-5; D is unresolved. The J call may be incorrect, as the DNA end agrees better with TRBJ2-7. The germline V gene encodes CDR1 SGHNT and CDR2 YYREEE (reference sequence). The CDR3 has 17 residues. CDR3 loop: CASSEAGLRYTTYEQYF. Here the CDR3 DNA reads TGTGCCAGCAGCGAAGCCGGGCTCCGTTACACCACCTACGAGCAGTACTTC.

This rearrangement joins TRBV12-3 or TRBV12-4 to TRBJ2-7; possibly TRBD1 for D (6 bases). CDR3 length: 14 residues. V lost 7 bases and J 1 base, leaving 14 bases between the germline ends. The CDR3, as DNA: TGTGCCAGCACTTCACAGGGCCGGTCCTACGAGCAGTACTTC. Protein: CASTSQGRSYEQYF.

This clonotype occurred many times. This sequence joins TRBV20-1 and TRBJ2-3; a possible D gene is TRBD2 (6 bases). CDR1 and CDR2 (germline): DFQATT, SNEGSKA (reference sequence). V was pared by 8 bases and J by 6 bases, with 18 bases between. This CDR3 has 13 residues. CDR3 in DNA: TGCAGTTCTTTGCGGGACTCAACGGATACGCAGTATTTT. It is translated as CSSLRDSTDTQYF.

This clonotype was observed a handful of times. This rearrangement joins TRBV27 to TRBJ2-1; 10 bases line up with TRBD2. This CDR3 is 15 amino acids long. Germline V CDR1 and CDR2: MNHEY, SMNVEV (reference sequence). Losses at the gene ends were 6 bases for V and 6 bases for J; bases not matched to a gene: 8. The CDR3 region has the DNA TGTGCCAGCAGATTGGGACTAGCGTATTCCAATGAGCAGTTCTTC. Translated: CASRLGLAYSNEQFF.

Ten or more counts support this clonotype. This rearrangement joins TRBV12-3 or TRBV12-4 to TRBJ2-3; 9 positions agree with TRBD2. The CDR3 has 16 residues. Unmatched junction bases numbered 14, after V lost 7 bases and J lost 6 bases. Here the CDR3 reads CASTHSWASGTDTQYF. CDR3 DNA sequence: TGTGCCAGCACCCATTCGTGGGCTAGCGGGACGGATACGCAGTATTTT.

Only a few counts were recorded for this clonotype. This chain uses TRBV28 with TRBJ2-1; D unclear. The CDR3 totals 14 residues. From germline, CDR1 is MDHEN and CDR2 SYDVKM. V shed 6 bases and J shed 5 bases, with 14 bases lying between them. The CDR3 bases are TGTGCCAGCAGCCTCCTACACCAGAACAATGAGCAGTTCTTC. It translates to CASSLLHQNNEQFF.

The V call is TRBV18, the J call TRBJ2-2; possibly TRBD1 for D (5 bases). Deletions cut 2 bases from V and 4 bases from J, with 8 bases between. The CDR3 runs 14 residues. Germline V gene data show CDR1 as KGHSH and CDR2 as LQKENI. The CDR3 sequence is CASSPETATGELFF. The CDR3 DNA is TGTGCCAGCTCACCAGAGACAGCCACCGGGGAGCTGTTTTTT.

Regarding this clonotype: A much larger clone sits a single nucleotide away, making a read error possible. This chain joins TRBV29-1 and TRBJ1-4, with 9 nucleotides matching TRBD1. Looked up from germline, CDR1 is SQVTM and CDR2 is ANQGSEA. The CDR3 spans 15 residues. J lost 7 bases, V lost 6 bases, and 12 bases had no gene match. As DNA, the CDR3 is TGCAGCGTCGAGAGAGGGACAGGGTGGAGTGAAAAACTGTTTTTT. Its translation: CSVERGTGWSEKLFF.

The genes are TRBV28 and TRBJ2-7; D is unclear. Trimming shortened V by 5 bases and J by 2 bases, and 13 bases separated the two germline ends. CDR1 MDHEN and CDR2 SYDVKM come from the germline V gene. There are 14 residues in the CDR3. The CDR3 sequence is CASSPPTVTYEQYF. CDR3 nucleotide sequence: TGTGCCAGCAGTCCCCCGACTGTCACCTACGAGCAGTACTTC.

V gene TRBV14 combines with J gene TRBJ2-7; 7 nucleotides agree with TRBD2. The CDR3 length is 16 residues. V dropped 0 bases and J dropped 1; count of bases not matched to a gene: 6. Germline V lookup: CDR1 SGHDN, CDR2 FVKESK. CDR3 loop: CASSQEGTTRSYEQYF. Written as DNA, the CDR3 is TGTGCCAGCAGCCAAGAGGGGACTACTAGGTCCTACGAGCAGTACTTC.

This clonotype was counted a few times. The V gene is TRBV6-2 or TRBV6-3, the J gene TRBJ2-7; D may be TRBD1 (6 bases). Germline V gives CDR1 MNHEY, CDR2 SVGEGT. This CDR3 spans 17 amino acids. The V end was cut by 1 base, the J end by 2 bases, with 18 bases between. The CDR3 DNA is TGTGCCAGCAGTTACTTAGCCCCGTCGGACAGAGCCTACGAGCAGTACTTC. Translation: CASSYLAPSDRAYEQYF.

In its sample, this clonotype was seen once. This sequence joins TRBV7-2 and TRBJ1-6, with D unresolved. Trimming pared 3 bases from V and 8 bases from J, leaving 17 bases between. The CDR3 totals 16 residues. In germline, CDR1 is SGHTA, CDR2 FQGNSA. The CDR3 DNA follows: TGTGCCAGCAGCTTTCTGTCGGGGTTTGGTGATTCACCCCTCCACTTT. It specifies CASSFLSGFGDSPLHF.

The chain recombines TRBV9 with TRBJ2-2; TRBD2 aligns across 8 bases. Germline V gene data show CDR1 as SGDLS and CDR2 as YYNGEE. This CDR3 is 16 amino acids long. Trimming removed 4 bases from V and 4 bases from J; junction bases left unmatched: 9. The CDR3 nucleotides read TGTGCCAGCAGCAACCAAGCGGGAGCGTCCACCGGGGAGCTGTTTTTT. Its translation: CASSNQAGASTGELFF.

This clonotype was counted only a few times. The CDR3: CSARDWVTSAGDTQYF. Written as DNA, the CDR3 is TGCAGTGCTAGAGATTGGGTGACCTCGGCGGGAGATACGCAGTATTTT. V gene TRBV20-1 combines with J gene TRBJ2-3, with D perhaps matching TRBD2 (5 bases). The ends were cut back, 0 bases at V and 5 bases at J, with 18 bases in the middle. CDR1 is DFQATT and CDR2 is SNEGSKA in the germline V gene (reference sequence). The CDR3 loop spans 16 amino acids.

The table lists this clonotype with a few counts. V and J are TRBV20-1 and TRBJ2-3; 9 positions match TRBD2. V shed 2 bases and J 0 bases; nucleotides not matched to a gene: 3. The CDR3 extends over 15 amino acids. Germline-derived CDR1 and CDR2 are DFQATT and SNEGSKA (reference sequence). CDR3 DNA sequence: TGCAGTGCTAGATGGCTAGCGGGAAGCACAGATACGCAGTATTTT. Protein product: CSARWLAGSTDTQYF.

This clonotype was seen more than once but under ten times. V and J are TRBV5-1 and TRBJ2-7; no reliable D call. Trimming pared 0 bases from V and 5 bases from J, leaving 21 bases between. This CDR3 comprises 17 residues. Germline CDR1 is SGHRS and CDR2 is YFSETQ. The CDR3 reads CASSLGHGLKNGDEQYF. In DNA form, the CDR3 reads TGCGCCAGCAGCTTGGGCCACGGGCTTAAGAACGGAGACGAGCAGTACTTC.

The chain uses TRBV12-3 or TRBV12-4 and TRBJ2-3; 8 nucleotides line up with TRBD2. This CDR3 has 15 amino acids. Trimming cost V 4 bases and J 4 bases; bases outside gene matches: 7. The CDR3 protein is CASSSVAGLPDTQYF. Written as DNA, the CDR3 is TGTGCCAGCAGTTCTGTAGCGGGACTCCCAGATACGCAGTATTTT.

This clonotype was detected once. The germline gene is not matched at one end of the junction; a read error may be the cause. The V call is TRBV20-1, the J call TRBJ2-1; 11 bases align to TRBD2. Germline V CDR1 and CDR2: DFQATT, SNEGSKA (reference sequence). This CDR3 spans 16 amino acids. CDR3 coding DNA: TGCAGTGCTAGAGATCAGGTAGCGGGAGGGCGGAATGAGCAGGTCTTC. This encodes CSARDQVAGGRNEQVF.

This chain connects TRBV7-9 to TRBJ2-1, with 8 bases aligning to TRBD2. The length of the CDR3 is 15 residues. Germline V gives CDR1 SEHNR, CDR2 FQNEAQ (reference sequence). The ends lost 5 bases at V and 4 bases at J; junction bases unmatched: 7. The CDR3 region is CASSHSGTPYNEQFF. The CDR3 DNA reads as TGTGCCAGCAGCCATAGCGGGACACCTTACAATGAGCAGTTCTTC.

This clonotype has more than one count but fewer than ten. The chain recombines TRBV20-1 with TRBJ1-1; a possible D gene is TRBD1 (6 bases). Germline CDR1 DFQATT, CDR2 SNEGSKA (reference sequence). Trimming shortened V by 4 bases and J by 1 base, and 16 bases separated the two germline ends. The CDR3 has 15 residues. The CDR3 DNA reads TGCAGTGCTACAGGGGTAACTTACCCGAACACTGAAGCTTTCTTT. It specifies CSATGVTYPNTEAFF.

V and J are TRBV5-1 and TRBJ2-2; 10 bases map to TRBD1. J lost 0 bases, V lost 3 bases, and 2 bases had no gene match. Germline V gives CDR1 SGHRS, CDR2 YFSETQ. This CDR3 is built from 16 residues. CDR3 bases: TGCGCCAGCAGCTGGACAGGGGGTGCGAACACCGGGGAGCTGTTTTTT. Its protein product is CASSWTGGANTGELFF.